A single T cell receptor beta chain is shown here with its context. The target antigen is unknown. Next came a second PCR, run for about 7 to 12 cycles, which used a sample-barcoded 5' primer along with a J-beta primer mix. TCRdb re-called the 5' RACE reads with MiXCR, one entry per CDR3 protein. The sample lists about 1.8 million distinct CDR3 sequences, 40% to 55% occurring once. Germline V gives CDR1 SGHNT, CDR2 YENEEA. The V end lost 5 bases, the J end lost 7 bases, and 15 bases lay between the germline ends. This CDR3 comprises 14 residues. The data stem from a study of blood T cells in healthy people across ages. Study-wide findings and caveats: Comparison with aged donors showed that long-lived donors had more naive CD4+ cells and higher diversity.

Material: blood. This chain uses TRBV11-3 with TRBJ2-1, with D perhaps matching TRBD2 (5 bases). The sequence came from a woman in her thirties or forties in good health. This CDR3 is CASSTGEVENEQFF. The DNA for the CDR3 is TGTGCCAGCAGCACCGGGGAAGTGGAAAATGAGCAGTTCTTC.